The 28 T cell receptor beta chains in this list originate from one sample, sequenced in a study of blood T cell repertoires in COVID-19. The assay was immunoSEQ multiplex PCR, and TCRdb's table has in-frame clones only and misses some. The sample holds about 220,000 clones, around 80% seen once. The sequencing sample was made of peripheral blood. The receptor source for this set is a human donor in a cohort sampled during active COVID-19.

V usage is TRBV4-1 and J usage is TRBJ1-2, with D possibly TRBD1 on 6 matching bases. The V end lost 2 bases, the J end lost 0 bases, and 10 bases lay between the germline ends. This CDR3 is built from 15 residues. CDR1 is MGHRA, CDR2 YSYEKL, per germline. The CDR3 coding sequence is TGCGCCAGCAGCCAAACGACAGGAGCTAACTATGGCTACACCTTC. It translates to CASSQTTGANYGYTF.

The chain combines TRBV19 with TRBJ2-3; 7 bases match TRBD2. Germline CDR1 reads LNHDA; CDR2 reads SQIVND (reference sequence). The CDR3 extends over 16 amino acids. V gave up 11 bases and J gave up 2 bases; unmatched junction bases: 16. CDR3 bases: TGTGCCGCCTCGTTGGGGAGGGGACCTTCCACAGATACGCAGTATTTT. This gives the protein CAASLGRGPSTDTQYF.

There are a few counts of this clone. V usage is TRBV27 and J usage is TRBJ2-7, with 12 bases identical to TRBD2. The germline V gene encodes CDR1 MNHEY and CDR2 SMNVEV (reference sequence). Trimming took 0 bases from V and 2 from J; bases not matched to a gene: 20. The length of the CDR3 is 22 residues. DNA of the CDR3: TGTGCCAGCAGTTTATCAGGGGAGGGACTAGCGGGCCGTTGGGGTAGACCCTACGAGCAGTACTTC. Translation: CASSLSGEGLAGRWGRPYEQYF.

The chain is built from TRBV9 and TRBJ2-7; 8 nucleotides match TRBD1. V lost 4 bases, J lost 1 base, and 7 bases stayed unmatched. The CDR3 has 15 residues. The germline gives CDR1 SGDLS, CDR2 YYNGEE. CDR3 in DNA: TGTGCCAGCAGCTTAGGACAGGGAGGTTCCTACGAGCAGTACTTC. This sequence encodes CASSLGQGGSYEQYF.

CDR3 sequence reads: CASSLERGSYEQYF. CDR3 coding DNA: TGTGCCAGCAGCTTAGAGCGGGGCTCCTACGAGCAGTACTTC. The chain has TRBV11-2 and TRBJ2-7; weak D call: TRBD2 (6 bases). V lost 0 bases to trimming and J lost 0 bases, with 6 bases between them. The CDR3 spans 14 residues. In germline, CDR1 is SGHAT, CDR2 FQNNGV.

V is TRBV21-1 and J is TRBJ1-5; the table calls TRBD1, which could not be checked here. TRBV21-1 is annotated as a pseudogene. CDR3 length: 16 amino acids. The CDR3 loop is CASSNRGPHSNQPQHF. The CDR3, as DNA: TGTGCCAGCAGCAATAGGGGGCCTCATAGCAATCAGCCCCAGCATTTT.

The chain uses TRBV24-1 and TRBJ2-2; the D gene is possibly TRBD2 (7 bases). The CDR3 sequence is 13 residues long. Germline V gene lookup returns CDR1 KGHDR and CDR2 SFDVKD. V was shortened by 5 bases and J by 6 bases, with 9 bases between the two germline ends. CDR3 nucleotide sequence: TGTGCCACCAGTGTGGGGGGGCCCGGGGAGCTGTTTTTT. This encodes CATSVGGPGELFF.

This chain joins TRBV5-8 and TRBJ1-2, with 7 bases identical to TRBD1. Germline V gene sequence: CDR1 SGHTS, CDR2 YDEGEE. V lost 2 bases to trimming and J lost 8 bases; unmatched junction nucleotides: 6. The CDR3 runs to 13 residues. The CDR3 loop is CASSLQGPGGYTF. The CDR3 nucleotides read TGTGCCAGCAGCTTACAGGGGCCAGGAGGCTACACCTTC. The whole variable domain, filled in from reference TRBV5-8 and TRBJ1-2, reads EAGVTQSPTHLIKTRGQQATLRCSPISGHTSVYWYQQALGLGLQFLLWYDEGEERNRGNFPPRFSGRQFPNYSSELNVNALELEDSALYLCASSLQGPGGYTFGSGTRLTVV.

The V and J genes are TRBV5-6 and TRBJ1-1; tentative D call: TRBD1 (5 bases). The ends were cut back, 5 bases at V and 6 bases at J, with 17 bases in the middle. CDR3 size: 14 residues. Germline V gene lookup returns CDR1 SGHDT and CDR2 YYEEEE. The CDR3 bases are TGTGCCAGCAGTTATGACAGTCCGACTCCTGAAGCTTTCTTT. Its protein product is CASSYDSPTPEAFF.

DNA of the CDR3: TGCAGTGCTAGTTCTGGCGGGGGGCTATATACGCAGTATTTT. Its translation: CSASSGGGLYTQYF. V usage is TRBV20-1 and J usage is TRBJ2-3; 8 bases are a match to TRBD2. V shed 3 bases and J 7 bases; nucleotides not matched to a gene: 9. CDR3 size: 14 residues. The germline gives CDR1 DFQATT, CDR2 SNEGSKA (reference sequence).

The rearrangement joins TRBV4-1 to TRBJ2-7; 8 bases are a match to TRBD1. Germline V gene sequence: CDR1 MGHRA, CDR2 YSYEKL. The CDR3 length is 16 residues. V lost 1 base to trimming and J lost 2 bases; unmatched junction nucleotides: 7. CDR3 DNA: TGCGCCAGCAGCCAAGTAGCAGGGGGCGAAGCCTACGAGCAGTACTTC. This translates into CASSQVAGGEAYEQYF.

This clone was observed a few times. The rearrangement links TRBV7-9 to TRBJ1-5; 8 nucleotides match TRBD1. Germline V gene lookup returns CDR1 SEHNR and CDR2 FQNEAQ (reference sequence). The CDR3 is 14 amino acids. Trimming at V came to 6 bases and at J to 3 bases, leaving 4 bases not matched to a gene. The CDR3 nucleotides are TGTGCCAGCAGACAACAGGGGGTCAATCAGCCCCAGCATTTT. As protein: CASRQQGVNQPQHF.

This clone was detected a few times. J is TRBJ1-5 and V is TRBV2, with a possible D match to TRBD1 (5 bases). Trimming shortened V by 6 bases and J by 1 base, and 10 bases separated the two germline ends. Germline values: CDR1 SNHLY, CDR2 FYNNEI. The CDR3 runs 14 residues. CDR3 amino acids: CASSSGHSNQPQHF. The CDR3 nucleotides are TGTGCCAGCAGCTCCGGACACAGCAATCAGCCCCAGCATTTT.

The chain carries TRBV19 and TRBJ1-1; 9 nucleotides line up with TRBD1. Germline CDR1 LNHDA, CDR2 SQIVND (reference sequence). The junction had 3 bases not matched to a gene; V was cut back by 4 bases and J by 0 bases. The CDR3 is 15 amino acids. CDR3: CASSKRTGVNTEAFF. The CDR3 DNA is TGTGCCAGTAGTAAAAGGACAGGGGTGAACACTGAAGCTTTCTTT.

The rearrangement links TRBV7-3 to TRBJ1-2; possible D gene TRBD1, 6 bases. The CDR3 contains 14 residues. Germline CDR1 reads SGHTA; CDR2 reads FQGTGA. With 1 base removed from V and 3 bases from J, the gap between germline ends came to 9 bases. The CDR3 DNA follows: TGTGCCAGCAGCTTAAGTGCAGGGGACTATGGCTACACCTTC. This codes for CASSLSAGDYGYTF. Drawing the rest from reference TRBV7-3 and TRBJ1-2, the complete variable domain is GAGVSQTPSNKVTEKGKYVELRCDPISGHTALYWYRQSLGQGPEFLIYFQGTGAADDSGLPNDRFFAVRPEGSVSTLKIQRTERGDSAVYLCASSLSAGDYGYTFGSGTRLTVV.

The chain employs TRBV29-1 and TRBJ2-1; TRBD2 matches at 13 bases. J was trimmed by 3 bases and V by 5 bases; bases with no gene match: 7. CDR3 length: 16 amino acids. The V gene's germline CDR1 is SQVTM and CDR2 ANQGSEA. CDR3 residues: CSVRVGTSGNYNEQFF. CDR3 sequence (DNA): TGCAGCGTTCGAGTAGGGACTAGCGGGAACTACAATGAGCAGTTCTTC.

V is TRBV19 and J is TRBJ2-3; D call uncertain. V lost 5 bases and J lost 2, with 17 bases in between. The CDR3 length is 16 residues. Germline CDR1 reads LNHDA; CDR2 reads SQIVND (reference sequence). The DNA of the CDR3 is TGTGCCAGTAGTCGATCCCGCCAGGCTATCACAGATACGCAGTATTTT. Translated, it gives CASSRSRQAITDTQYF.

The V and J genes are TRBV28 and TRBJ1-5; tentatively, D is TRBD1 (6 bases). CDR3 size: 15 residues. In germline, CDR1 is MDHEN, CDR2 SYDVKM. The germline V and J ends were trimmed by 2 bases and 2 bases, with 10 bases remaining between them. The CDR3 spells CASSLPGVGNQPQHF. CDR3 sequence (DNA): TGTGCCAGCAGTTTACCAGGGGTCGGCAATCAGCCCCAGCATTTT.

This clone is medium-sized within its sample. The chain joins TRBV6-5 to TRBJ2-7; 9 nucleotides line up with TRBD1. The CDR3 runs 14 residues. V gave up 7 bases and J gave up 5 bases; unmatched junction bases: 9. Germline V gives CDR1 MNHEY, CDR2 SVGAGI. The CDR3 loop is CASTPGQGGNEQYF. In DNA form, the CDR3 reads TGTGCCAGCACACCGGGACAGGGTGGGAACGAGCAGTACTTC.

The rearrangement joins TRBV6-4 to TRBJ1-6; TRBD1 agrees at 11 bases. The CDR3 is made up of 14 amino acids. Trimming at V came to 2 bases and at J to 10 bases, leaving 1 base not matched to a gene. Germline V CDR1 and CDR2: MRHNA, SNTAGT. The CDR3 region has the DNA TGTGCCAGCAGTGACGGGACAGGGGGATCACCCCTCCACTTT. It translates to CASSDGTGGSPLHF.

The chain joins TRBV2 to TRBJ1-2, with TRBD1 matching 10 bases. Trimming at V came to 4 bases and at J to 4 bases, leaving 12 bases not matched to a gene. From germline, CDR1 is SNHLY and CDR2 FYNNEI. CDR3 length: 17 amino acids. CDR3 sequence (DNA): TGTGCCAGCAGTGGGGATCGCCGGGACAGGGGTTCCTATGGCTACACCTTC. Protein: CASSGDRRDRGSYGYTF.

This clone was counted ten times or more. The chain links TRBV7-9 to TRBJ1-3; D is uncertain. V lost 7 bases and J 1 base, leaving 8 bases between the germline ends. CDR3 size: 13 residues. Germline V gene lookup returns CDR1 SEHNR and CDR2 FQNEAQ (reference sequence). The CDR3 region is CASTPGSGNTIYF. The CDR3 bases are TGTGCCAGCACCCCAGGTTCTGGAAACACCATATATTTT.

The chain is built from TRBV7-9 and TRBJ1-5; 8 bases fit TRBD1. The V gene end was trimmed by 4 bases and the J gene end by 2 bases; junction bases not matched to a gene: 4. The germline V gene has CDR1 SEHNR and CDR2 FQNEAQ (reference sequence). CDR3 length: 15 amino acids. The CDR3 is CASSSQTGGNQPQHF. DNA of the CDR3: TGTGCCAGCAGCTCCCAGACAGGGGGCAATCAGCCCCAGCATTTT. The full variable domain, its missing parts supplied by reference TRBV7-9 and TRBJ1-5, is DTGVSQNPRHKITKRGQNVTFRCDPISEHNRLYWYRQTLGQGPEFLTYFQNEAQLEKSRLLSDRFSAERPKGSFSTLEIQRTEQGDSAMYLCASSSQTGGNQPQHFGDGTRLSIL.

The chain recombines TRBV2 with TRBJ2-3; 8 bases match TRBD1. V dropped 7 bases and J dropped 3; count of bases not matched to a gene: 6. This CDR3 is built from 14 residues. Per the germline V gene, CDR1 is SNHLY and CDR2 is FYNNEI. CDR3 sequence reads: CASNRDRQTDTQYF. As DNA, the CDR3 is TGTGCCAGCAATCGGGACAGGCAAACAGATACGCAGTATTTT.

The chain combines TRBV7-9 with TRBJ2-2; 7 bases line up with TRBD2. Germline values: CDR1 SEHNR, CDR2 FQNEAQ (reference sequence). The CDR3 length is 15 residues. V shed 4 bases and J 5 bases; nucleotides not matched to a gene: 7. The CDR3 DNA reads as TGTGCCAGCAGCTCGAGGCGGACTAGTACCGGGGAGCTGTTTTTT. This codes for CASSSRRTSTGELFF.

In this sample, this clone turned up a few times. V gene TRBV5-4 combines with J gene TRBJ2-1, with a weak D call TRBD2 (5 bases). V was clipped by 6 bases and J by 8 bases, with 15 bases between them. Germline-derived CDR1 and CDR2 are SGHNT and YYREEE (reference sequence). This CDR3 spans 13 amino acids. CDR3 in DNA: TGTGCCAGCACAAGCGTGCTTAGCGATGAGCAGTTCTTC. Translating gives CASTSVLSDEQFF.

Written as DNA, the CDR3 is TGTGCTAGTGGTCACGGACAGAACACTGAAGCTTTCTTT. Protein sequence: CASGHGQNTEAFF. This sequence joins TRBV12-5 and TRBJ1-1; a weak D match, TRBD1 (5 bases). The CDR3 is made up of 13 amino acids. CDR1 LGHNT and CDR2 FRNRAP come from the germline V gene. V lost 5 bases to trimming and J lost 1 base, with 8 bases between them.

The CDR3 protein is CASSLNPGTADEKLFF. The DNA for the CDR3 is TGCGCCAGCAGCTTAAATCCCGGGACAGCGGATGAAAAACTGTTTTTT. The chain combines TRBV5-1 with TRBJ1-4; 7 nucleotides align to TRBD1. With V trimmed by 2 bases and J by 6 bases, 10 bases remained unmatched. The CDR3 loop spans 16 amino acids. Germline lookup yields CDR1 SGHRS and CDR2 YFSETQ.